The clone carrying this T cell receptor (beta chain) was seen repeatedly, ten times or more. The V and J ends lost 6 bases and 6 bases, in that order; junction bases with no gene match: 7. The CDR3 is 14 amino acids. The V gene's germline CDR1 is SQVTM and CDR2 ANQGSEA. MiXCR, run by TCRdb on the RT-PCR reads, gives a single entry per CDR3 protein. The profile shows about 680,000 distinct CDR3 sequences, approximately 15% of them singletons. The chain joins TRBV29-1 to TRBJ2-1; TRBD2 aligns across 11 bases. The sequence came from a female donor in good health, serving as a healthy control. The sample was memory CD4+ T cells from blood. CDR3 nucleotides: TGCAGCGTCGCCCGGACTAGCGGGCTCAATGAGCAGTTCTTC. It is translated as CSVARTSGLNEQFF.